This T cell receptor beta chain comes out of a study of sequential checkpoint blockade in melanoma. Study background: Both treatment sequences were followed by maintenance nivolumab. About two dozen patients had matched tumor biopsies before treatment and at week 13 after nivolumab or ipilimumab alone. Findings and limits, study-wide: Mutational load did not correlate with tumor T-cell fraction or clonality.

Assay: immunoSEQ multiplex PCR; the TCRdb copy retains only in-frame clones and omits some. The top ten clones hold 15% to 25% of a sample with 2,000 to 3,000 clones, about 20% of them seen once. In the case of this clone: Its target is not known.

The J segment lost 3 bases and the V segment lost 1 base, leaving 8 bases of the junction unmatched. CDR1 and CDR2 (germline): KGHSH, LQKENI. This CDR3 contains 16 residues. Treatment denoted: randomized to nivolumab then ipilimumab (arm A) or the reverse (arm B). DNA-damaging chemotherapy had not been given to any patient beforehand. This TCR was sampled from a human donor with melanoma. Specimen: tumor tissue (inferred from file names), collected from a patient given nivolumab and ipilimumab in sequence. This rearrangement joins TRBV18 to TRBJ2-7; 8 positions match TRBD1. CDR3 sequence (DNA): TGTGCCAGCTCACCACTAGGACAGGGAAAAAGCTACGAGCAGTACTTC. Its protein is CASSPLGQGKSYEQYF.